The 29 T cell receptor beta chains below come from one sample, sequenced in a study of human T cells and chemical hapten exposure. Time point noted: patch test 1, 2 weeks after DPC sensitization. Treatment described: therapeutic diphenylcyclopropenone sensitization with weekly scalp DPC. MiXCR was run by TCRdb on the RACE reads, yielding one entry per CDR3 protein. The sample records 370,000 or so distinct CDR3 sequences, approximately 5.1% being singletons. The input for sequencing was whole blood, taken in connection with sensitization to the hapten diphenylcyclopropenone (DPC). The receptors come from a woman aged 50 to 60 with alopecia areata. Some clones in this sample may be carry-over from other donors' samples.

At least ten counts were recorded for this clonotype. This CDR3 is CASSLDGPEAFF. CDR3 nucleotides: TGTGCCAGCAGCTTAGACGGGCCTGAAGCTTTCTTT. The chain combines TRBV13 with TRBJ1-1; D not resolved. V lost 1 base, J lost 6 bases, and 6 bases lay in between. CDR3 size: 12 residues. The germline V gene encodes CDR1 PRHDT and CDR2 FYEKMQ (reference sequence). The whole variable domain, filled in from reference TRBV13 and TRBJ1-1, reads AAGVIQSPRHLIKEKRETATLKCYPIPRHDTVYWYQQGPGQDPQFLISFYEKMQSDKGSIPDRFSAQQFSDYHSELNMSSLELGDSALYFCASSLDGPEAFFGQGTRLTVV.

This clonotype was counted a few times. The chain carries TRBV29-1 and TRBJ2-3; possibly TRBD1 for D (6 bases). Per germline, CDR1 SQVTM and CDR2 ANQGSEA. With 7 bases removed from V and 6 bases from J, the gap between germline ends came to 20 bases. This CDR3 region has 14 residues. This chain's CDR3 is CSADGGHSSDTQYF. Here the CDR3 DNA reads TGCAGCGCCGATGGGGGACACTCGTCGGATACGCAGTATTTT.

The rearrangement links TRBV20-1 to TRBJ2-5; TRBD1 agrees at 7 bases. CDR3 length: 13 residues. Germline-derived CDR1 and CDR2 are DFQATT and SNEGSKA (reference sequence). V lost 7 bases to trimming and J lost 5 bases; unmatched junction nucleotides: 10. The CDR3 reads CSGNRGYGETQYF. CDR3 bases: TGCAGTGGTAACAGGGGATATGGGGAGACCCAGTACTTC.

This clonotype appeared many times. The CDR3 DNA is TGTGCCAGCAGTTACTCGATGTCAGCGGGACTCCCGCTTGAAGCTTTCTTT. Protein sequence: CASSYSMSAGLPLEAFF. The chain combines TRBV6-5 with TRBJ1-1; TRBD1 is a possible D gene (5 bases). Trimming pared 0 bases from V and 7 bases from J, leaving 21 bases between. Germline V gene data show CDR1 as MNHEY and CDR2 as SVGAGI. The CDR3 runs 17 residues.

Ten or more counts support this clonotype. The chain carries TRBV6-2 or TRBV6-3 and TRBJ2-1, with 9 bases lining up with TRBD2. V shed 7 bases and J 3 bases; nucleotides not matched to a gene: 13. Germline V gives CDR1 MNHEY, CDR2 SVGEGT. CDR3 length: 17 residues. CDR3 nucleotide sequence: TGTGCCAGCACCCTCACCGTGGCGGGAGGGTACTACAATGAGCAGTTCTTC. Translated, it gives CASTLTVAGGYYNEQFF.

There are many counts of this clonotype. The V gene is TRBV7-9, the J gene TRBJ2-6; no reliable D call. Trimming removed 2 bases from V and 2 bases from J, with 13 bases in between. Germline V gene sequence: CDR1 SEHNR, CDR2 FQNEAQ (reference sequence). This CDR3 comprises 17 residues. In DNA form, the CDR3 reads TGTGCCAGCAGCTTAAGTGCTTGGAAGCCTGGGGCCAACGTCCTGACTTTC. Translated: CASSLSAWKPGANVLTF.

This clonotype was observed many times. This sequence joins TRBV7-9 and TRBJ1-4; no reliable D call. Germline assignment: CDR1 SEHNR and CDR2 FQNEAQ (reference sequence). The CDR3 runs to 14 residues. The V end lost 6 bases, the J end lost 7 bases, and 15 bases lay between the germline ends. The CDR3 region is CASRGSKDGEKLFF. In DNA, the CDR3 is TGTGCCAGCAGAGGTTCTAAAGACGGTGAAAAACTGTTTTTT.

This clonotype has a count of ten or more. The genes are TRBV13 and TRBJ2-5, with 7 bases lining up with TRBD2. V was pared by 6 bases and J by 6 bases, with 10 bases of the junction left unmatched. The length of the CDR3 is 14 residues. Germline V gives CDR1 PRHDT, CDR2 FYEKMQ (reference sequence). CDR3 sequence (DNA): TGTGCCAGCAGACCTACTAGCGATAGAAAGACCCAGTACTTC. Translating gives CASRPTSDRKTQYF.

This clonotype was seen repeatedly, ten times or more. The chain links TRBV6-2 or TRBV6-3 to TRBJ2-7; D remains ambiguous. The V gene's germline CDR1 is MNHEY and CDR2 SVGEGT. V lost 6 bases, J lost 0 bases, and 12 bases lay in between. CDR3 size: 14 residues. CDR3 nucleotide sequence: TGTGCCAGCAGCTGGACGTTGAGCTCCTACGAGCAGTACTTC. This translates into CASSWTLSSYEQYF.

This clonotype was observed many times. V usage is TRBV12-3 or TRBV12-4 and J usage is TRBJ2-3; 9 bases are a match to TRBD2. The CDR3 extends over 16 amino acids. V gave up 5 bases and J gave up 0 bases; unmatched junction bases: 6. CDR3 bases: TGTGCCAGCAGTACGACTAGCGGAGCTAGCACAGATACGCAGTATTTT. It specifies CASSTTSGASTDTQYF.

This clonotype has a count of ten or more. The chain joins TRBV5-1 to TRBJ2-4, with 8 bases fitting TRBD1. Germline values: CDR1 SGHRS, CDR2 YFSETQ. The V segment lost 0 bases and the J segment 0 bases; nucleotides outside the gene matches: 2. The CDR3 is 16 amino acids. The CDR3 sequence is CASSLGTGLAKNIQYF. As DNA, the CDR3 is TGCGCCAGCAGCTTGGGGACAGGGCTAGCCAAAAACATTCAGTACTTC.

This clonotype was seen only a few times. The chain has TRBV11-2 and TRBJ2-3; 7 nucleotides align to TRBD1. Germline V gene data show CDR1 as SGHAT and CDR2 as FQNNGV. The CDR3 is 14 residues long. The junction had 8 bases not matched to a gene; V was cut back by 5 bases and J by 6 bases. The CDR3: CASSQQTQGDTQYF. CDR3 coding DNA: TGTGCCAGCAGCCAACAAACACAGGGGGATACGCAGTATTTT.

This clonotype was seen repeatedly, ten times or more. The rearrangement uses TRBV20-1 and TRBJ2-7, with 9 bases identical to TRBD2. The CDR3 loop spans 16 amino acids. The ends lost 0 bases at V and 0 bases at J; junction bases unmatched: 6. Germline loops: CDR1 DFQATT, CDR2 SNEGSKA (reference sequence). CDR3 sequence: CSARDPASGDSYEQYF. In DNA form, the CDR3 reads TGCAGTGCTAGAGATCCCGCTAGCGGGGACTCCTACGAGCAGTACTTC.

The chain uses TRBV4-1 and TRBJ2-7, with D unclear. V was cut by 1 base and J by 1 base, with 14 bases left in between. The CDR3 extends over 16 amino acids. The germline gives CDR1 MGHRA, CDR2 YSYEKL. The CDR3 nucleotides are TGCGCCAGCAGCCAAGTAGGCAGGACGGCTTCCTACGAGCAGTACTTC. It translates to CASSQVGRTASYEQYF.

The chain joins TRBV20-1 to TRBJ2-1; D is perhaps TRBD2 (6 bases). Germline loops: CDR1 DFQATT, CDR2 SNEGSKA (reference sequence). The CDR3 is 12 residues long. Trimming shortened V by 6 bases and J by 10 bases, and 16 bases separated the two germline ends. The CDR3 loop is CSASSSAWEQFF. The CDR3 DNA follows: TGCAGTGCCTCCTCTAGCGCCTGGGAGCAGTTCTTC.

This clonotype has ten or more counts. The V and J genes are TRBV12-3 or TRBV12-4 and TRBJ2-3; D gene ambiguous. The CDR3 is 17 residues long. V was pared by 4 bases and J by 1 base, with 18 bases between. CDR3: CASSSPGHKAGTDTQYF. The CDR3 region has the DNA TGTGCCAGCAGTTCCCCCGGGCATAAAGCCGGCACAGATACGCAGTATTTT.

Many counts were recorded for this clonotype. The CDR3 DNA reads TGTGCCAGCAGTAACAGGGGCGGGGAAAAACTGTTTTTT. Translation gives CASSNRGGEKLFF. This chain joins TRBV28 and TRBJ1-4, with 7 nucleotides matching TRBD1. Germline V gives CDR1 MDHEN, CDR2 SYDVKM. The CDR3 is made up of 13 amino acids. V dropped 5 bases and J dropped 8; count of bases not matched to a gene: 5.

V usage is TRBV2 and J usage is TRBJ2-6, with 9 bases identical to TRBD1. The CDR3 extends over 17 amino acids. Germline V CDR1 and CDR2: SNHLY, FYNNEI. Unmatched junction bases numbered 6, after V lost 4 bases and J lost 2 bases. The CDR3 loop reads CASSGDRVPAGANVLTF. CDR3 DNA: TGTGCCAGCAGTGGGGACAGGGTTCCGGCTGGGGCCAACGTCCTGACTTTC.

This clonotype was observed at least ten times. The rearrangement links TRBV6-5 to TRBJ2-2, with TRBD2 matching over 9 bases. V lost 4 bases and J lost 0; bases outside the gene matches: 6. Per the germline V gene, CDR1 is MNHEY and CDR2 is SVGAGI. The CDR3 runs to 17 residues. The CDR3 region has the DNA TGTGCCAGCAGTTGGAGACTAGCGGTACCGAACACCGGGGAGCTGTTTTTT. Translated: CASSWRLAVPNTGELFF.

This clonotype was observed many times. The chain uses TRBV15 and TRBJ2-5; D is possibly TRBD2 (7 bases). This CDR3 spans 13 amino acids. Germline-derived CDR1 and CDR2 are LNHNV and YYDKDF (reference sequence). V was shortened by 6 bases and J by 5 bases, with 13 bases between the two germline ends. This CDR3 reads CATRGGGLETQYF. CDR3 coding DNA: TGTGCCACCAGAGGGGGGGGTTTGGAGACCCAGTACTTC.

This clonotype was observed at least ten times. CDR3 nucleotides: TGTGCCAGCTCACCTAAGGACAGAGCCTATGGCTACACCTTC. Translation: CASSPKDRAYGYTF. The chain links TRBV18 to TRBJ1-2, with D perhaps matching TRBD1 (6 bases). V lost 3 bases, J lost 4 bases, and 12 bases lay in between. CDR1 and CDR2 (germline): KGHSH, LQKENI. This CDR3 contains 14 residues.

The rearrangement links TRBV5-1 to TRBJ2-5; no definite D call. V was pared by 5 bases and J by 3 bases, with 17 bases between. This CDR3 is 15 amino acids long. The germline gives CDR1 SGHRS, CDR2 YFSETQ. Here the CDR3 reads CASRPNITPKETQYF. In nucleotides, the CDR3 is TGCGCCAGCAGACCAAATATAACCCCGAAAGAGACCCAGTACTTC.

This clonotype was detected ten times or more. This rearrangement joins TRBV29-1 to TRBJ1-1; perhaps TRBD1 as D (5 bases). This CDR3 has 14 residues. Trimming removed 4 bases from V and 0 bases from J, with 12 bases in between. Germline CDR1 SQVTM, CDR2 ANQGSEA. In DNA, the CDR3 is TGCAGCGTTGGGCCAGGGTCCATGAACACTGAAGCTTTCTTT. Protein sequence: CSVGPGSMNTEAFF. Full variable domain (missing parts from reference TRBV29-1 and TRBJ1-1): SAVISQKPSRDICQRGTSLTIQCQVDSQVTMMFWYRQQPGQSLTLIATANQGSEATYESGFVIDKFPISRPNLTFSTLTVSNMSPEDSSIYLCSVGPGSMNTEAFFGQGTRLTVV.

This clonotype was detected many times. The chain employs TRBV5-6 and TRBJ2-3; no reliable D call. Trimming pared 2 bases from V and 0 bases from J, leaving 7 bases between. This CDR3 comprises 14 residues. Germline lookup yields CDR1 SGHDT and CDR2 YYEEEE. The CDR3 protein is CASSFARSTDTQYF. In DNA form, the CDR3 reads TGTGCCAGCAGCTTCGCTAGGAGCACAGATACGCAGTATTTT.

This rearrangement joins TRBV6-5 to TRBJ2-1; the D gene is possibly TRBD2 (6 bases). The CDR3 covers 14 residues. Germline V gene data show CDR1 as MNHEY and CDR2 as SVGAGI. V lost 5 bases and J lost 8, with 16 bases in between. The CDR3 is CASSRRLARDEQFF. CDR3 in DNA: TGTGCCAGCAGTCGTCGTCTAGCGAGGGATGAGCAGTTCTTC.

The sample holds many counts of this clonotype. The chain combines TRBV5-1 with TRBJ2-7; D is unclear. Germline V gene sequence: CDR1 SGHRS, CDR2 YFSETQ. This CDR3 is 15 amino acids long. Trimming took off 1 base at V and 0 bases at J, with 11 bases between the two ends. CDR3 in amino acids: CASSLLPDASYEQYF. The CDR3 DNA reads TGCGCCAGCAGCTTGCTCCCGGATGCCTCCTACGAGCAGTACTTC.

The table lists this clonotype with a few counts. For the CDR3, the DNA is TGTGCCAGGAGACCCGACAGGGAGCGAGGACCATTTCACTATGGCTACACCTTC. The encoded protein is CARRPDRERGPFHYGYTF. The chain has TRBV6-1 and TRBJ1-2, with 7 nucleotides matching TRBD1. V shed 9 bases, J shed 3 bases, and the junction held 22 bases outside the gene matches. The CDR3 is 18 amino acids. CDR1 is MNHNS and CDR2 is SASEGT in the germline V gene.

The chain employs TRBV9 and TRBJ2-5; maybe TRBD2 (5 bases). CDR1 is SGDLS, CDR2 YYNGEE, per germline. The CDR3 totals 15 residues. V was cut by 0 bases and J by 4 bases, with 13 bases left in between. CDR3 coding DNA: TGTGCCAGCAGCGTAGCCCAGCGGTCAGGAGAGACCCAGTACTTC. Translation: CASSVAQRSGETQYF.

This clonotype appeared many times. The CDR3 region is CSVPGLAGNEQFF. CDR3 coding DNA: TGCAGCGTTCCGGGACTAGCTGGGAATGAGCAGTTCTTC. The chain employs TRBV29-1 and TRBJ2-1; 9 nucleotides match TRBD2. The germline CDR1 and CDR2 sequences are SQVTM and ANQGSEA. The length of the CDR3 is 13 residues. The ends lost 5 bases at V and 7 bases at J; junction bases unmatched: 6.